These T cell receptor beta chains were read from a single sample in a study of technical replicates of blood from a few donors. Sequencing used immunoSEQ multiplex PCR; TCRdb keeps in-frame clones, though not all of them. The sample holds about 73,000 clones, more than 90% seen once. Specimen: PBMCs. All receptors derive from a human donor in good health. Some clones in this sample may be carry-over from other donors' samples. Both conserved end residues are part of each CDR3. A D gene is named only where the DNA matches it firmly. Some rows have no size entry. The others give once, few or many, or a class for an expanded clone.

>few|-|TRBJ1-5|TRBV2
CASRADSNQPQHF
TGTGCCAGCAGGGCGGATAGCAATCAGCCCCAGCATTTT
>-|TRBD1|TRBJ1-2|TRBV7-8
CASSFMPTGDYGYTF
TGTGCCAGCAGCTTCATGCCGACAGGGGACTATGGCTACACCTTC
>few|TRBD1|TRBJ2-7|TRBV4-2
CASSRGTGPYEQYF
TGTGCCAGCAGCCGAGGGACAGGACCCTACGAGCAGTACTTC
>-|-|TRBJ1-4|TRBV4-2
CASSLFQSNEKLFF
TGTGCCAGCAGCCTATTTCAGTCCAATGAAAAACTGTTTTTT
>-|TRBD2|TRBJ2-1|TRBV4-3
CASSQGSGGWDEQFF
TGCGCCAGCAGCCAAGGTAGCGGGGGGTGGGATGAGCAGTTCTTC
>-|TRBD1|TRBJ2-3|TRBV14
CASSQARGISDTQYF
TGTGCCAGCAGCCAAGCCAGGGGGATCTCAGATACGCAGTATTTT
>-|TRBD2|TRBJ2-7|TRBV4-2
CASSQEGGESYEQYF
TGTGCCAGCAGCCAAGAGGGGGGGGAGTCCTACGAGCAGTACTTC
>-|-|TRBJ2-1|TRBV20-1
CSAIERKEQFF
TGCAGTGCTATTGAGCGTAAAGAGCAGTTCTTC
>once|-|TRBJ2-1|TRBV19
CASRNGAGGNYNEQFF
TGTGCCAGTAGGAACGGAGCAGGGGGGAACTACAATGAGCAGTTCTTC
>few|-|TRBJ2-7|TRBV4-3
CASSQDRRGSYEQYF
TGCGCCAGCAGCCAAGATCGCAGGGGCTCCTACGAGCAGTACTTC
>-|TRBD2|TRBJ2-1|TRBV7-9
CASSLGAGGEQFF
TGTGCCAGCAGCTTAGGAGCGGGGGGTGAGCAGTTCTTC
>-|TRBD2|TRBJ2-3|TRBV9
CASSVGGAGGPDTQYF
TGTGCCAGCAGCGTAGGGGGCGCGGGGGGCCCTGATACGCAGTATTTT
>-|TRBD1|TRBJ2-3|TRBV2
CASSKDRGSTDTQYF
TGTGCCAGCAGTAAAGACAGGGGAAGCACAGATACGCAGTATTTT
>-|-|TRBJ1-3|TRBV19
CASRGAGDSNTIYF
TGTGCCAGTAGGGGGGCAGGGGATTCAAACACCATATATTTT
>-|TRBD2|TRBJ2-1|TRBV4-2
CASSQDPGLAGVGEQFF
TGTGCCAGCAGCCAAGATCCCGGACTAGCGGGAGTCGGTGAGCAGTTCTTC
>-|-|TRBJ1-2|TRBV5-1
CASSLNTGQVYGYTF
TGCGCCAGCAGCTTGAATACAGGGCAAGTCTATGGCTACACCTTC